Each of the 30 T cell receptor beta chains below was sequenced from the same sample in a study of shared clonotypes between healthy human individuals. Assay: immunoSEQ multiplex PCR; the TCRdb copy retains only in-frame clones and omits some. The data hold around 940,000 clones, with approximately 76% observed a single time. The sequencing input was memory CD4+ T cells sorted from blood. Subset defined: CD45RA-negative fraction. Receptors originate from a man between 18 and 29 years old in good health.

On this clone itself: A much bigger clone sits one base away, suggesting this may be a read error. This specimen includes other DNA sequences encoding the same CDR3. V and J are TRBV6-1 and TRBJ2-5; 15 positions match TRBD2. Germline lookup yields CDR1 MNHNS and CDR2 SASEGT. This CDR3 contains 16 residues. After removal of 5 bases from V and 2 bases from J, the junction contained 3 bases not matched to a gene. CDR3 DNA sequence: TGTGCCAGCAGTCAAGGACTAGCGGGGGGGCAAGAGACCCAGTACTTC. This sequence encodes CASSQGLAGGQETQYF.

The rearrangement uses TRBV7-3 and TRBJ1-2; possible D gene TRBD1, 6 bases. Germline V gene sequence: CDR1 SGHTA, CDR2 FQGTGA. This CDR3 region has 15 residues. The germline V and J ends were trimmed by 1 base and 8 bases, with 17 bases remaining between them. The CDR3 spells CASSLMGRGEEGYTF. The CDR3 DNA reads TGTGCCAGCAGCTTAATGGGCAGGGGAGAGGAAGGCTACACCTTC.

This rearrangement joins TRBV6-6 to TRBJ2-7; 7 positions match TRBD2. V trimming: 8 bases; J trimming: 0 bases; junction bases outside the gene matches: 7. This CDR3 comprises 14 residues. From germline, CDR1 is MNHNY and CDR2 SVGAGI (reference sequence). Here the CDR3 reads CASSRGDFSYEQYF. For the CDR3, the DNA is TGTGCCAGCTCTCGGGGGGACTTCTCCTACGAGCAGTACTTC.

The genes are TRBV9 and TRBJ2-2; D unclear. Trimming removed 3 bases from V and 0 bases from J, with 9 bases in between. CDR1 SGDLS and CDR2 YYNGEE come from the germline V gene. This CDR3 contains 15 residues. The CDR3 sequence is CASSAGEANTGELFF. The CDR3 region has the DNA TGTGCCAGCAGCGCCGGAGAGGCGAACACCGGGGAGCTGTTTTTT.

V gene TRBV27 combines with J gene TRBJ1-4; the match to TRBD1 covers 7 bases. CDR3 size: 14 residues. Germline-derived CDR1 and CDR2 are MNHEY and SMNVEV (reference sequence). The J segment lost 7 bases and the V segment lost 5 bases, leaving 7 bases of the junction unmatched. The CDR3 reads CASSAAGGTEKLFF. The CDR3 DNA sequence: TGTGCCAGCAGTGCTGCAGGGGGTACTGAAAAACTGTTTTTT.

The chain is built from TRBV5-1 and TRBJ2-7; possibly TRBD1 for D (6 bases). The ends were cut back, 8 bases at V and 6 bases at J, with 24 bases in the middle. This CDR3 spans 15 amino acids. CDR1 SGHRS and CDR2 YFSETQ come from the germline V gene. DNA for the CDR3: TGCGCCAGTCGAGTAGTGGCAGGGGTTCCGGGCGAGCAGTACTTC. This sequence encodes CASRVVAGVPGEQYF.

This clone occurred once. The sample holds other DNA sequences that translate to the same CDR3. The chain recombines TRBV4-1 with TRBJ1-2, with a weak D call TRBD1 (5 bases). The CDR3 contains 14 residues. Germline-derived CDR1 and CDR2 are MGHRA and YSYEKL. Trimming cost V 0 bases and J 5 bases, with 10 bases left between them. The CDR3 bases are TGCGCCAGCAGCCAAGAGGAAGGGGCTTATGGCTACACCTTC. Its translation: CASSQEEGAYGYTF.

This clone was observed at least ten times. This chain connects TRBV18 to TRBJ1-1, with 8 bases matching TRBD1. The CDR3 covers 14 residues. V shed 5 bases and J 4 bases; nucleotides not matched to a gene: 6. Germline CDR1 KGHSH, CDR2 LQKENI. CDR3 sequence: CASSTQTGATEAFF. The CDR3, as DNA: TGTGCCAGCTCAACACAGACAGGGGCCACTGAAGCTTTCTTT.

The chain employs TRBV30 and TRBJ2-5, with D perhaps matching TRBD2 (5 bases). This CDR3 comprises 16 residues. V shed 0 bases and J shed 1 base, with 15 bases lying between them. Germline assignment: CDR1 GTSNPN and CDR2 SVGIG (reference sequence). As DNA, the CDR3 is TGTGCCTGGAGTGTCGGGGTCGGACCCTTCCAAGAGACCCAGTACTTC. Translating gives CAWSVGVGPFQETQYF.

The V and J genes are TRBV29-1 and TRBJ2-7; 12 nucleotides align to TRBD2. J was trimmed by 1 base and V by 4 bases; bases with no gene match: 8. The length of the CDR3 is 16 residues. CDR1 and CDR2 from the germline V gene are SQVTM and ANQGSEA. The DNA of the CDR3 is TGCAGCGTTGGTTACCCTAGCGGGGGGGTTTCCTACGAGCAGTACTTC. Translation: CSVGYPSGGVSYEQYF.

The chain carries TRBV5-1 and TRBJ2-1; TRBD2 agrees at 15 bases. CDR1 is SGHRS and CDR2 is YFSETQ in the germline V gene. This CDR3 comprises 16 residues. V lost 0 bases and J lost 7; bases outside the gene matches: 2. The DNA of the CDR3 is TGCGCCAGCAGCTTGGGGACTAGCGGGAGGGGGAATGAGCAGTTCTTC. Protein: CASSLGTSGRGNEQFF.

The V and J genes are TRBV4-3 and TRBJ1-2, with TRBD1 as a possible D gene (6 bases). V dropped 0 bases and J dropped 0 bases, with 8 bases sitting between them. The germline V gene encodes CDR1 LGHNA and CDR2 YSLEER. This CDR3 is 15 amino acids long. The CDR3: CASSQERGTNYGYTF. The CDR3 coding sequence is TGCGCCAGCAGCCAAGAAAGGGGGACTAACTATGGCTACACCTTC.

This clone was seen a few times. This chain connects TRBV6-5 to TRBJ1-1, with D possibly TRBD1 on 5 matching bases. Germline CDR1 is MNHEY and CDR2 is SVGAGI. The germline V and J ends were trimmed by 6 bases and 3 bases, with 17 bases remaining between them. This CDR3 contains 15 residues. CDR3 coding DNA: TGTGCCAGCAGCCCACGCGGGGGTTACGACACTGAAGCTTTCTTT. Protein: CASSPRGGYDTEAFF.

The rearrangement links TRBV9 to TRBJ2-5, with 7 bases matching TRBD1. The germline gives CDR1 SGDLS, CDR2 YYNGEE. The CDR3 has 14 residues. The J segment lost 4 bases and the V segment lost 3 bases, leaving 6 bases of the junction unmatched. The CDR3 nucleotides read TGTGCCAGCAGCGAGGGGGCAGGGGGAGAGACCCAGTACTTC. Translating gives CASSEGAGGETQYF.

V is TRBV7-3 and J is TRBJ2-3; 9 nucleotides agree with TRBD2. V shed 5 bases and J 3 bases; nucleotides not matched to a gene: 3. The CDR3 length is 14 residues. CDR1 SGHTA and CDR2 FQGTGA come from the germline V gene. CDR3 region: CASSRGGATDTQYF. The CDR3 bases are TGTGCCAGCAGCCGCGGGGGGGCGACAGATACGCAGTATTTT.

The sample holds a few counts of this clone. The genes are TRBV18 and TRBJ2-1; D unresolved. CDR1 is KGHSH, CDR2 LQKENI, per germline. V gave up 0 bases and J gave up 4 bases, with 10 bases separating them. This CDR3 is 15 amino acids long. For the CDR3, the DNA is TGTGCCAGCTCACCACCGGTGCGGTCGTACAATGAGCAGTTCTTC. This gives the protein CASSPPVRSYNEQFF. Full variable domain (remainder filled in from reference TRBV18 and TRBJ2-1): NAGVMQNPRHLVRRRGQEARLRCSPMKGHSHVYWYRQLPEEGLKFMVYLQKENIIDESGMPKERFSAEFPKEGPSILRIQQVVRGDSAAYFCASSPPVRSYNEQFFGPGTRLTVL.

The chain couples TRBV25-1 to TRBJ2-1; D is possibly TRBD1 or TRBD2 (6 bases each). Germline values: CDR1 MGHDK, CDR2 SYGVNS. V was trimmed by 5 bases and J by 3 bases, leaving 14 bases between them. The CDR3 has 15 residues. The DNA for the CDR3 is TGTGCCAGCAGTTTATTGGGGGGCGACTACAATGAGCAGTTCTTC. It is translated as CASSLLGGDYNEQFF. The complete variable domain, with remaining parts taken from reference TRBV25-1 and TRBJ2-1, reads EADIYQTPRYLVIGTGKKITLECSQTMGHDKMYWYQQDPGMELHLIHYSYGVNSTEKGDLSSESTVSRIRTEHFPLTLESARPSHTSQYLCASSLLGGDYNEQFFGPGTRLTVL.

The chain couples TRBV11-3 to TRBJ2-3, with TRBD1 matching over 7 bases. With V trimmed by 3 bases and J by 3 bases, 6 bases remained unmatched. This CDR3 is 15 amino acids long. CDR1 SGHNT and CDR2 YENEEA come from the germline V gene. For the CDR3, the DNA is TGTGCCAGCAGCTTGGGACAGATCAATACAGATACGCAGTATTTT. Translating gives CASSLGQINTDTQYF. The full variable domain, its missing parts supplied by reference TRBV11-3 and TRBJ2-3, is EAGVVQSPRYKIIEKKQPVAFWCNPISGHNTLYWYLQNLGQGPELLIRYENEEAVDDSQLPKDRFSAERLKGVDSTLKIQPAELGDSAVYLCASSLGQINTDTQYFGPGTRLTVL.

A note on this clone: One end of the junction does not line up with germline, which may come from a read error. This chain uses TRBV10-3 with TRBJ2-1, with D possibly TRBD2 on 5 matching bases. The germline V gene encodes CDR1 ENHRY and CDR2 SYGVKD. The CDR3 sequence is 15 residues long. The CDR3 bases are TGTGCCATCAATGAGGGCCTACAATCCAACAATGAGCAGTTCTTC. Its protein is CAINEGLQSNNEQFF.

This clone is a singleton in its sample. The gene calls are TRBV18 and TRBJ1-6, with a weak D call TRBD1 (5 bases). This CDR3 region has 19 residues. The V end lost 3 bases, the J end lost 0 bases, and 18 bases lay between the germline ends. Germline-derived CDR1 and CDR2 are KGHSH and LQKENI. CDR3 sequence reads: CASSPFGGRTSSYNSPLHF. CDR3 DNA: TGTGCCAGCTCACCCTTTGGGGGACGGACGAGCTCCTATAATTCACCCCTCCACTTT.

DNA for the CDR3: TGTGCCAGCAGCCCGAGGGTGACAGGGCGCTCCTCTGGGGCCAACGTCCTGACTTTC. It specifies CASSPRVTGRSSGANVLTF. The rearrangement joins TRBV11-1 to TRBJ2-6; 7 bases map to TRBD1. V gave up 5 bases and J gave up 0 bases; unmatched junction bases: 13. Germline CDR1 and CDR2: SGHAT and FQDESV (reference sequence). CDR3 length: 19 residues.

V and J are TRBV11-3 and TRBJ2-3; D is unresolved. Germline CDR1 reads SGHNT; CDR2 reads YENEEA. V was clipped by 2 bases and J by 0 bases, with 15 bases between them. The CDR3 is 17 amino acids. CDR3 in DNA: TGTGCCAGCAGCTTATTAGGGATTCAAAGTAGCACAGATACGCAGTATTTT. Translated, it gives CASSLLGIQSSTDTQYF. Full variable domain (remainder filled in from reference TRBV11-3 and TRBJ2-3): EAGVVQSPRYKIIEKKQPVAFWCNPISGHNTLYWYLQNLGQGPELLIRYENEEAVDDSQLPKDRFSAERLKGVDSTLKIQPAELGDSAVYLCASSLLGIQSSTDTQYFGPGTRLTVL.

V gene TRBV6-5 combines with J gene TRBJ2-5; D is unclear. Trimming removed 5 bases from V and 4 bases from J, with 8 bases in between. The CDR3 spans 12 residues. CDR1 and CDR2 from the germline V gene are MNHEY and SVGAGI. The CDR3 bases are TGTGCCAGCAGTCTCTATGGAGAGACCCAGTACTTC. Protein sequence: CASSLYGETQYF.

This sequence joins TRBV6-1 and TRBJ2-7; D gene uncertain. Trimming stripped 5 bases from V and 1 base from J, with 9 bases between. The CDR3 has 13 residues. In germline, CDR1 is MNHNS, CDR2 SASEGT. CDR3 nucleotides: TGTGCCAGCAGTCCCCAGGTTTCCTACGAGCAGTACTTC. Its protein is CASSPQVSYEQYF.

This clone has more than one count but fewer than ten. The chain has TRBV30 and TRBJ2-5, with D possibly matching TRBD1 (5 bases). This CDR3 region has 13 residues. The V end lost 7 bases, the J end lost 1 base, and 13 bases lay between the germline ends. The germline V gene encodes CDR1 GTSNPN and CDR2 SVGIG (reference sequence). The CDR3 coding sequence is TGTGCCTCCGGACAAAGCCTCCAAGAGACCCAGTACTTC. Translation: CASGQSLQETQYF.

The rearrangement links TRBV5-8 to TRBJ1-3, with D possibly TRBD1 on 5 matching bases. Germline assignment: CDR1 SGHTS and CDR2 YDEGEE. This CDR3 comprises 15 residues. With 4 bases removed from V and 2 bases from J, the gap between germline ends came to 13 bases. In DNA form, the CDR3 reads TGTGCCAGCAGCCCCTCGGTACAGGCTGGAAACACCATATATTTT. As protein: CASSPSVQAGNTIYF.

This clone was detected once. The chain combines TRBV5-1 with TRBJ2-7, with unresolved D. CDR3 size: 12 residues. The germline V gene has CDR1 SGHRS and CDR2 YFSETQ. V was clipped by 1 base and J by 7 bases, with 9 bases between them. Here the CDR3 reads CASSLPNWEQYF. CDR3 DNA: TGCGCCAGCAGCTTGCCCAACTGGGAGCAGTACTTC.

CDR3 coding DNA: TGCGCCAGCAGCCAAGAGTGGCCGGATCTAGGGACCCAGTACTTC. Translated, it gives CASSQEWPDLGTQYF. This chain connects TRBV4-1 to TRBJ2-5; D gene unclear. Trimming stripped 0 bases from V and 7 bases from J, with 15 bases between. Per germline, CDR1 MGHRA and CDR2 YSYEKL. This CDR3 is 15 amino acids long.

The V and J genes are TRBV28 and TRBJ2-5; maybe TRBD2 (7 bases). Germline assignment: CDR1 MDHEN and CDR2 SYDVKM. The CDR3 contains 14 residues. V was trimmed by 8 bases and J by 1 base, leaving 14 bases between them. CDR3 bases: TGTGCCAGCGCTCGGGGGGCAGGCCAAGAGACCCAGTACTTC. Encoded protein: CASARGAGQETQYF.

The chain uses TRBV28 and TRBJ1-2; 12 positions match TRBD1. Germline V lookup: CDR1 MDHEN, CDR2 SYDVKM. This CDR3 region has 16 residues. Germline trimming cut 3 bases from V and 4 bases from J; bases unmatched to any gene: 6. The CDR3 coding sequence is TGTGCCAGCAGTTTGGCGGGACAGGGGGCGACCTATGGCTACACCTTC. It is translated as CASSLAGQGATYGYTF.